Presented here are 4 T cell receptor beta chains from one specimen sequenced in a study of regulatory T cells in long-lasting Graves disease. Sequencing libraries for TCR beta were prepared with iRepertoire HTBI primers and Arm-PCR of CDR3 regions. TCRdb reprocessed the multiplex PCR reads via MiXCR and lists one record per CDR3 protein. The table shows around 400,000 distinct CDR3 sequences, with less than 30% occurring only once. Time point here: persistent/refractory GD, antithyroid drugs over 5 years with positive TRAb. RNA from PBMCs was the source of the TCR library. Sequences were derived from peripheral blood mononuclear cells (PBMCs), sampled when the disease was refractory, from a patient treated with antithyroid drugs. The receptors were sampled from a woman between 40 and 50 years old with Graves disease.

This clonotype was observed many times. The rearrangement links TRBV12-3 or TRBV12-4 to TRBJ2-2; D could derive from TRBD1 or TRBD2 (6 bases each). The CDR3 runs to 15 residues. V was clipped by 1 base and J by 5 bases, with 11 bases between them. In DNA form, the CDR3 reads TGTGCCAGCAGTTTAGGGGGGGCGAGTACCGGGGAGCTGTTTTTT. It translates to CASSLGGASTGELFF.

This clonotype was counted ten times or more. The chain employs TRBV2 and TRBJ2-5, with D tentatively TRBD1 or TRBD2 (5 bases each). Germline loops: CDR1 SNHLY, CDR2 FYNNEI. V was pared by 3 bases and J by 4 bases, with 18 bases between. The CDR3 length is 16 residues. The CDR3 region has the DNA TGTGCCAGCAGTGACCCCGGACTCGGGACGGGAGAGACCCAGTACTTC. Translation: CASSDPGLGTGETQYF.

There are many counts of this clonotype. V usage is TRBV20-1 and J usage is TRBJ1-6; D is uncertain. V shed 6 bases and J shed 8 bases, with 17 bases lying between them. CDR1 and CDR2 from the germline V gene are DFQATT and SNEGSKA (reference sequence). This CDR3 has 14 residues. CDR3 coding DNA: TGCAGTGCCTACGCGCGGACTTCGGATTCACCCCTCCACTTT. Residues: CSAYARTSDSPLHF.

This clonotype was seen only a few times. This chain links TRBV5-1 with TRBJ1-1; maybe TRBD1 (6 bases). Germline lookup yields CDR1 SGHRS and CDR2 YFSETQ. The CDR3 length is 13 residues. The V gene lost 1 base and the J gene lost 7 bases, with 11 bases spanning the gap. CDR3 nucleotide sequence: TGCGCCAGCAGCTTGACCCCAGGGGTTGAAGCTTTCTTT. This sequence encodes CASSLTPGVEAFF.